The 3 T cell receptor beta chains listed next were all sequenced from one sample in a study of CD8 T cells in ankylosing spondylitis. Using its own MiXCR run on the 5' RACE reads, TCRdb lists one record per CDR3 protein. This table holds 130,000 to 150,000 distinct CDR3 sequences, more than 7% found once. Sequenced: synovial fluid, either unsorted or a sorted T cell fraction (not recorded which). The receptors derive from a male donor with ankylosing spondylitis.

This clonotype was detected ten times or more. The chain joins TRBV28 to TRBJ2-5; D might be TRBD2 (5 bases). Germline CDR1 MDHEN, CDR2 SYDVKM. V dropped 2 bases and J dropped 5 bases, with 15 bases sitting between them. The CDR3 covers 15 residues. The CDR3: CASSLTGNFGETQYF. Here the CDR3 DNA reads TGTGCCAGCAGTTTAACCGGGAATTTCGGGGAGACCCAGTACTTC.

This clonotype was seen many times. CDR3 nucleotide sequence: TGTGCCAGCAGCTCCCCTTCGGGGGGAGGGACCAACGAGCAGTACTTC. As protein: CASSSPSGGGTNEQYF. The chain carries TRBV7-9 and TRBJ2-7; 7 bases are a match to TRBD2. CDR3 size: 16 residues. Germline values: CDR1 SEHNR, CDR2 FQNEAQ (reference sequence). Trimming cost V 4 bases and J 5 bases; bases outside gene matches: 14.

This clonotype was detected ten times or more. The V and J genes are TRBV7-6 and TRBJ2-1; a possible D gene is TRBD2 (7 bases). CDR3 length equals 14 residues. Trimming removed 4 bases at V and 7 bases at J, with 14 bases between. CDR1 is SGHVS, CDR2 FNYEAQ, per germline. The CDR3 nucleotides read TGTGCCAGCAGCTCCTCGAGGGGGGGGAATGAGCAGTTCTTC. This encodes CASSSSRGGNEQFF.